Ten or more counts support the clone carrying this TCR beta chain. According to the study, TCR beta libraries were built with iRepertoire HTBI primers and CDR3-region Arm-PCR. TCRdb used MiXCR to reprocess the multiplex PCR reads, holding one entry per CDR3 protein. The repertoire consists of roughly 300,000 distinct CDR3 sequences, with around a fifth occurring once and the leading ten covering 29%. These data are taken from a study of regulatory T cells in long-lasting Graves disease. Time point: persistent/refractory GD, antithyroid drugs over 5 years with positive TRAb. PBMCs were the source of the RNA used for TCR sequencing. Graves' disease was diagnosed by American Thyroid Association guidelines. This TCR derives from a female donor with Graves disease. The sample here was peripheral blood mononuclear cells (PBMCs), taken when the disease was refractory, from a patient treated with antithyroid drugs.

This CDR3 is CASSEYKGQNNEKLFF. DNA of the CDR3: TGTGCCAGCAGTGAATATAAAGGGCAGAATAATGAAAAACTGTTTTTT. This rearrangement joins TRBV25-1 to TRBJ1-4, with unresolved D. CDR3 size: 16 residues. V lost 0 bases, J lost 4 bases, and 12 bases lay in between. CDR1 is MGHDK, CDR2 SYGVNS, per germline.